Listed below are T cell receptor beta chains from one sample, sequenced in a study of type 1 regulatory T cells. TCRdb processed the reads anew with MiXCR; each CDR3 protein has one entry. The sample lists about 68,000 distinct CDR3 sequences; roughly 60% were seen once. Their specific antigens are unknown. Sequences were obtained from cultured T cells, either the whole culture or a sorted T cell fraction (not recorded which). The source of these receptors is a human donor in good health. Each CDR3 is given with its conserved first and last residue. A D gene is named only where the DNA matches it firmly. Some rows mark clone size as missing; the rest say once, few, many or name a class of expanded clone.

TRBJ2-1 | - | - | TRBV24-1 | TGTGCCACCAGTGATTTATCCACCGCTGAGCAGTTCTTC | CATSDLSTAEQFF
TRBJ2-2 | - | TRBD2 | TRBV6-5 | TGTGCCAACAGCGGGACTAGCACCGGGGAGCTGTTTTTT | CANSGTSTGELFF
TRBJ1-2 | once | TRBD1 | TRBV6-5 | TGTGCCAGCAGTCTTACTTGGACAGGGCTGGGGAACTATGGCTACACCTTC | CASSLTWTGLGNYGYTF
TRBJ1-6 | - | - | TRBV7-6 | TGTGCCAGCAGCCCACAAGACAGCGGGATTGGACCCCTCCACTTT | CASSPQDSGIGPLHF
TRBJ2-5 | few | - | TRBV6-1 | TGTGCCAGCAGAGCTCCGGGACGGGACCAAGGGACCCAGTACTTC | CASRAPGRDQGTQYF
TRBJ2-1 | few | - | TRBV7-9 | TGTGCCAGCACCCCCCCGAATGCGGCTAACCGACACAATGAGCAGTTCTTC | CASTPPNAANRHNEQFF
TRBJ1-1 | - | - | TRBV24-1 | TGTGCCACCAAAGACGGCACTGAAGCTTTCTTT | CATKDGTEAFF
TRBJ1-3 | - | - | TRBV6-6 | TGTGCCAGCCATTTATCCAGTGGACGATCCGGAAACACCATATATTTT | CASHLSSGRSGNTIYF
TRBJ2-4 | - | TRBD1 | TRBV2 | TGTGCCAGCGGACCACAGGGGGCCAAAAACATTCAGTACTTC | CASGPQGAKNIQYF
TRBJ2-2 | - | - | TRBV5-1 | TGCGCCAGCAGTTTAGCGGACCTGAACACCGGGGAGCTGTTTTTT | CASSLADLNTGELFF
TRBJ2-3 | many | - | TRBV20-1 | TGCAGTGCTAGTTTAATTCATGGCGGGACCACAGATACGCAGTATTTT | CSASLIHGGTTDTQYF
TRBJ1-2 | - | - | TRBV29-1 | TGCAGCGTTGGTCCGCCAGATCTCTATGGCTACACCTTC | CSVGPPDLYGYTF
TRBJ2-7 | - | - | TRBV15 | TGTGCCACCAGCAGAGATCTAGCAGGCAACTACGAGCAGTACTTC | CATSRDLAGNYEQYF
TRBJ2-1 | few | - | TRBV19 | TGTGCCAGTAGTATTTCACAACCAACCTACAATGAGCAGTTCTTC | CASSISQPTYNEQFF
TRBJ2-7 | - | - | TRBV25-1 | TGTGCCAGCAGTGACTCCGGGACACGTTTAGAGCAGTACTTC | CASSDSGTRLEQYF
TRBJ2-1 | - | TRBD2 | TRBV5-4 | TGTGCCAGCAGCTTACCGGGACTAGCCCCAAGTGAGCAGTTCTTC | CASSLPGLAPSEQFF
TRBJ1-1 | - | - | TRBV29-1 | TGCAGCGCCTATTTGACGGCGTACACTGAAGCTTTCTTT | CSAYLTAYTEAFF
TRBJ2-3 | - | - | TRBV5-4 | TGTGCCAGCAGTGCCAGGATCACAGATACGCAGTATTTT | CASSARITDTQYF
TRBJ2-7 | - | - | TRBV7-6 | TGTGCCAGCAGCCCCATTCGGGGCCACTCCTACGAGCAGTACTTC | CASSPIRGHSYEQYF
TRBJ2-5 | - | TRBD2 | TRBV18 | TGTGCCAGCTCACAGCCCCTAAGCCGCGGGAGGGCCGAATGGGAGACCCAGTACTTC | CASSQPLSRGRAEWETQYF
TRBJ2-5 | - | - | TRBV2 | TGTGCCAGCAGTGAAGTTATGGCTTCGCAGACCCAGTACTTC | CASSEVMASQTQYF
TRBJ2-1 | - | TRBD2 | TRBV27 | TGTGCCAGCAGCCACCAGACTAGCGGGAGGATATACAATGAGCAGTTCTTC | CASSHQTSGRIYNEQFF
TRBJ2-7 | - | TRBD2 | TRBV5-1 | TGCGCCAGCAGCTTTCGCACTAGCGGTACCTACGAGCAGTACTTC | CASSFRTSGTYEQYF
TRBJ1-5 | - | TRBD1 | TRBV20-1 | TGCAGTGCTAGTTCGGGACAGGGGAATCAGCCCCAGCATTTT | CSASSGQGNQPQHF
TRBJ2-1 | once | TRBD2 | TRBV6-2/TRBV6-3 | TGTGCCAGCAGTTACCTGGCTAGCGGGTTGAATGAGCAGTTCTTC | CASSYLASGLNEQFF
TRBJ1-3 | - | TRBD1 | TRBV2 | TGTGCCAGCAGTGAGAAGGAACAGGGGCTAACTGGAGACACCATATATTTT | CASSEKEQGLTGDTIYF
TRBJ2-1 | - | TRBD2 | TRBV28 | TGTGCCAGCATTACCCGGGACTACGGTAAGGATGAGCAGTTCTTC | CASITRDYGKDEQFF
TRBJ2-2 | - | - | TRBV3-1 | TGTGCCAGCAGCCCGGGCCCACTCCTGGTCACCGGGGAGCTGTTTTTT | CASSPGPLLVTGELFF
TRBJ2-7 | - | TRBD1 | TRBV28 | TGTGCCAGCAGTTACAGGGGACCCTACGAGCAGTACTTC | CASSYRGPYEQYF
TRBJ2-1 | - | TRBD2 | TRBV6-2/TRBV6-3 | TGTGCCAGCAGTTACGGGACTAGCGGGAGGGGTAATGAGCAGTTCTTC | CASSYGTSGRGNEQFF
TRBJ2-5 | once | TRBD1 | TRBV24-1 | TGTGCCACCAGTGAGGGACAGGGAGAGCAAGAGACCCAGTACTTC | CATSEGQGEQETQYF
TRBJ2-1 | - | - | TRBV6-6 | TGTGCCAGCAGTTACCTACGGACTCCATCAGGAAATGAGCAGTTCTTC | CASSYLRTPSGNEQFF
TRBJ2-1 | few | - | TRBV25-1 | TGTGCCAGCAGTGCAGGGATTCCCTACAATGAGCAGTTCTTC | CASSAGIPYNEQFF
TRBJ2-7 | - | - | TRBV5-1 | TGCGCCAGCAGCTTGGGTCCCCCCTCCTACGAGCAGTACTTC | CASSLGPPSYEQYF
TRBJ1-1 | - | - | TRBV5-1 | TGCGCCAGCAGCTTGAGTTGGACCTCCACTGAAGCTTTCTTT | CASSLSWTSTEAFF
TRBJ2-3 | - | TRBD2 | TRBV7-9 | TGTGCCAGCAGCTTAGGGTCGACTAGCGGGAGTGCAGATACGCAGTATTTT | CASSLGSTSGSADTQYF
TRBJ2-3 | - | - | TRBV5-1 | TGCGCCAGCAGCTTCGAGAGACAGGGCACAGATACGCAGTATTTT | CASSFERQGTDTQYF
TRBJ1-1 | - | - | TRBV29-1 | TGCAGCGTTGGGGTCAGGAGAGGAGTGACTGAAGCTTTCTTT | CSVGVRRGVTEAFF
TRBJ2-3 | once | TRBD2 | TRBV20-1 | TGCAGTGTTGCTAGCGGGCGCACAGATACGCAGTATTTT | CSVASGRTDTQYF
TRBJ2-5 | - | TRBD2 | TRBV7-2 | TGTGCCAGCAGCTTATATAGCGGGTGGCAAGAGACCCAGTACTTC | CASSLYSGWQETQYF
TRBJ2-5 | - | TRBD2 | TRBV4-2 | TGTGCCAGCAGCCAAGTGGGACTAGCGGGCAAAGGAGAGACCCAGTACTTC | CASSQVGLAGKGETQYF